A selection of T cell receptor beta chains follows, all from one sample in a study of T cell changes during pregnancy in multiple sclerosis. The protocol was immunoSEQ multiplex PCR, while the TCRdb copy is restricted to in-frame clones and leaves out a portion. Here the sample spans more than 35,000 clones, approximately 90% being singletons. This material consisted of CD8+ T cells from peripheral blood mononuclear cells, taken in the third trimester of pregnancy. The receptor source for this set is a female donor with multiple sclerosis, enrolled in a pregnancy study. The conserved cysteine and the conserved F or W are not part of the CDR3 here.

J gene: TRBJ1-2; V gene: TRBV27; CDR3 protein: ASGSLGLNYGYT
J gene: TRBJ1-2; V gene: TRBV9; CDR3 protein: ASSGLANYGYT
J gene: TRBJ1-1; V gene: TRBV13; CDR3 protein: ASSPPGQLNTEAF
J gene: TRBJ2-7; V gene: TRBV4-2; CDR3 protein: ASSQETGTGGDEQY
J gene: TRBJ2-1; V gene: TRBV5-6; CDR3 protein: ASLQGSYNEQF
J gene: TRBJ2-2; V gene: TRBV7-8; CDR3 protein: ASSPQGDTGELF
J gene: TRBJ2-1; V gene: TRBV5-1; CDR3 protein: ASSYGTLDEQF
J gene: TRBJ1-3; V gene: TRBV30; CDR3 protein: AWRRTRPIY
J gene: TRBJ2-1; V gene: TRBV27; CDR3 protein: ASSFRGEQF
J gene: TRBJ2-3; V gene: TRBV19; CDR3 protein: ASSSLAGGLTDTQY
J gene: TRBJ1-5; V gene: TRBV6-1; CDR3 protein: ASSSDGGQPQH
J gene: TRBJ2-7; V gene: TRBV6-1; CDR3 protein: ASREGKGAPYEQY
J gene: TRBJ1-3; V gene: TRBV25-1; CDR3 protein: ASSPPGSGNTIY
J gene: TRBJ1-2; V gene: TRBV6-5; CDR3 protein: ASRPGTPDYGYT
J gene: TRBJ2-7; V gene: TRBV6-5; CDR3 protein: ASSTRGRWSYEQY
J gene: TRBJ2-7; V gene: TRBV14; CDR3 protein: ASSQGHGGYEQY
J gene: TRBJ2-3; V gene: TRBV10-3; CDR3 protein: AISESLAGGPDTQY
J gene: TRBJ2-1; V gene: TRBV6-4; CDR3 protein: ASSRTSGANNEQF
J gene: TRBJ1-2; V gene: TRBV7-9; CDR3 protein: ASYSLGVEGYT
J gene: TRBJ1-1; V gene: TRBV5-1; CDR3 protein: ASKSGTGNTEAF
J gene: TRBJ1-5; V gene: TRBV6-5; CDR3 protein: ASWNRGQPQH
J gene: TRBJ1-5; V gene: TRBV6-4; CDR3 protein: ASSETENQPQH